Described below is a single T cell receptor (beta chain) sequence and its context. Clones were read by immunoSEQ multiplex PCR, and TCRdb kept only the in-frame ones, dropping some. Altogether 20,000 to 25,000 clones are present, about 93% being singletons, with the ten largest covering over 6%. The record originates from a study of T cell changes during pregnancy in multiple sclerosis. This CDR3 spans 13 amino acids. Between the trimmed V and J ends, which lost 3 bases and 1 base, there was a span of 7 bases. The germline V gene encodes CDR1 MNHNS and CDR2 SASEGT. This chain joins TRBV6-1 and TRBJ2-7; the D is unclear. The clonotype was recovered from a female donor with multiple sclerosis, enrolled in a pregnancy study. The sequenced sample was CD8+ T cells from peripheral blood mononuclear cells, obtained in the third trimester of pregnancy. The CDR3 sequence is CASSDRLSYEQYF. CDR3 bases: TGTGCCAGCAGTGACAGGCTTTCCTACGAGCAGTACTTC.